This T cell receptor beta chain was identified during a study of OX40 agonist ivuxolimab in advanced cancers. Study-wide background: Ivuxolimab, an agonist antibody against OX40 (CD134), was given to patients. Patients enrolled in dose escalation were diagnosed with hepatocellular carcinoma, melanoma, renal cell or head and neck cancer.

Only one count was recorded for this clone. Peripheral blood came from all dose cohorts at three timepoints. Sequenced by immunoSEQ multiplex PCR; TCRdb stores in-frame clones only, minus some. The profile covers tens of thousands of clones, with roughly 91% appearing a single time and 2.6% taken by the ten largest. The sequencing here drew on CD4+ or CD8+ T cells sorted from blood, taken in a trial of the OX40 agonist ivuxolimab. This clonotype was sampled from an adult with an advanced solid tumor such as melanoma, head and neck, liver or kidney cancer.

In DNA, the CDR3 is TGTGCCAGCAGTTGGGGGGGGAAAAATCAGCCCCAGCATTTT. Translation gives CASSWGGKNQPQHF. This rearrangement joins TRBV28 to TRBJ1-5; D might be TRBD1 (5 bases). V gave up 4 bases and J gave up 4 bases, with 11 bases separating them. Per germline, CDR1 MDHEN and CDR2 SYDVKM. The CDR3 has 14 residues.